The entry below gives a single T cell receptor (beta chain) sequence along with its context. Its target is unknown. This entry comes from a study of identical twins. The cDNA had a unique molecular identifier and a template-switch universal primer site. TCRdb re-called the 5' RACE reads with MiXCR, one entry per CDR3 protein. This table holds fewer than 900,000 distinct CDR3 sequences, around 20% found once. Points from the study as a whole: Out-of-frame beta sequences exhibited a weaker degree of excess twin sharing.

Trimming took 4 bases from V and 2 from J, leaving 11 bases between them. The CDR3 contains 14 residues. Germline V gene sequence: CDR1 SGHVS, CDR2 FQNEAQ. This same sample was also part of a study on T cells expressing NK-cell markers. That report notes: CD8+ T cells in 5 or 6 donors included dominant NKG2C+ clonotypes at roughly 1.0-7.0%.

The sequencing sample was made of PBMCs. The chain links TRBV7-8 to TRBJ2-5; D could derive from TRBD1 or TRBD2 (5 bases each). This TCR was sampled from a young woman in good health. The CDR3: CASSYPWGQETQYF. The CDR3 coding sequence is TGTGCCAGCAGCTACCCGTGGGGGCAAGAGACCCAGTACTTC.